This T cell receptor (beta chain) emerged from a study of blood T cell repertoires in COVID-19. TCRdb's copy holds only in-frame clones and misses some; the assay was immunoSEQ multiplex PCR. The table has around 180,000 clones, about 91% seen once; the top ten hold under 3%. The sequenced material came from PBMCs or T cells enriched from blood (not recorded which). This receptor was identified in a middle-aged woman with acute COVID-19.

The CDR3 sequence is CASSLTPASGRSLSYNEQFF. Written as DNA, the CDR3 is TGTGCCAGCAGCTTAACGCCCGCTAGCGGGAGGTCCCTCTCCTACAATGAGCAGTTCTTC. This chain joins TRBV7-3 and TRBJ2-1; 11 positions match TRBD2. Germline V gene sequence: CDR1 SGHTA, CDR2 FQGTGA. V shed 0 bases and J 0 bases; nucleotides not matched to a gene: 10. CDR3 length: 20 residues.